Following are 22 T cell receptor beta chains from one sample sequenced in a study of human T cells and chemical hapten exposure. TCRdb itself ran the RACE reads through MiXCR, one entry per CDR3 protein. The sample records about 400,000 distinct CDR3 sequences, about 6% being singletons. As to time point: patch test 2, 6 weeks after DPC sensitization. Specified treatment: therapeutic diphenylcyclopropenone sensitization with weekly scalp DPC. Sequencing used whole blood, obtained in connection with sensitization to the hapten diphenylcyclopropenone (DPC). The source is a young woman with alopecia areata. Some clones in this sample may be carry-over from other donors' samples.

This clonotype showed up just a few times. J is TRBJ2-2 and V is TRBV2, with unresolved D. Trimming cost V 2 bases and J 1 base, with 5 bases left between them. Germline V gene data show CDR1 as SNHLY and CDR2 as FYNNEI. The CDR3 is 14 residues long. The CDR3 region has the DNA TGTGCCAGCAGTGAATGGGAGAACACCGGGGAGCTGTTTTTT. Residues: CASSEWENTGELFF.

This clonotype was observed a few times. The rearrangement uses TRBV3-1 and TRBJ2-2; the D gene is possibly TRBD2 (6 bases). The CDR3 spans 15 residues. The V end was cut by 4 bases, the J end by 6 bases, with 15 bases between. Germline V gene lookup returns CDR1 LGHDT and CDR2 YNNKEL (reference sequence). The CDR3 DNA is TGTGCCAGCAGCCTTTATACTAGCAATGCCGGGGAGCTGTTTTTT. Residues: CASSLYTSNAGELFF.

A few counts support this clonotype. The gene calls are TRBV3-1 and TRBJ2-1; the match to TRBD1 covers 8 bases. The length of the CDR3 is 13 residues. The junction had 5 bases not matched to a gene; V was cut back by 4 bases and J by 9 bases. Germline loops: CDR1 LGHDT, CDR2 YNNKEL (reference sequence). This CDR3 is CASSLQGGGEQFF. DNA of the CDR3: TGTGCCAGCAGCCTACAGGGGGGCGGTGAGCAGTTCTTC.

This clonotype was detected only a few times. The chain combines TRBV7-8 with TRBJ2-3, with 12 bases identical to TRBD2. The V gene end was trimmed by 5 bases and the J gene end by 2 bases; junction bases not matched to a gene: 8. The CDR3 runs 17 residues. From germline, CDR1 is SGHVS and CDR2 FQNEAQ. For the CDR3, the DNA is TGTGCCAGCAGCCCCCGACTAGCGGGGGAAATCACAGATACGCAGTATTTT. Translated, it gives CASSPRLAGEITDTQYF.

This clonotype was found a few times. The CDR3 here is CASSLDPGGNTIYF. CDR3 nucleotide sequence: TGTGCCAGCAGCTTGGATCCAGGCGGAAACACCATATATTTT. V is TRBV5-6 and J is TRBJ1-3; D uncertain. The germline V gene has CDR1 SGHDT and CDR2 YYEEEE. Trimming removed 0 bases at V and 4 bases at J, with 8 bases between. This CDR3 contains 14 residues.

This sequence joins TRBV7-9 and TRBJ2-3; D is possibly TRBD1 (6 bases). The V gene lost 2 bases and the J gene lost 0 bases, with 9 bases spanning the gap. Germline V gene lookup returns CDR1 SEHNR and CDR2 FQNEAQ (reference sequence). The CDR3 runs to 15 residues. CDR3 nucleotide sequence: TGTGCCAGCAGCTTACAGGGGTCGAGCACAGATACGCAGTATTTT. Translated: CASSLQGSSTDTQYF. Filled out from reference TRBV7-9 and TRBJ2-3, the complete variable domain reads DTGVSQNPRHKITKRGQNVTFRCDPISEHNRLYWYRQTLGQGPEFLTYFQNEAQLEKSRLLSDRFSAERPKGSFSTLEIQRTEQGDSAMYLCASSLQGSSTDTQYFGPGTRLTVL.

Of note for this clonotype: Likely a read error: the CDR3 ends without its conserved phenylalanine or tryptophan. CDR3: CASSVVFGSSYNEQFL. The CDR3 nucleotides read TGTGCCAGCAGCGTAGTATTCGGAAGCTCCTACAATGAGCAGTTCCTC. The rearrangement links TRBV9 to TRBJ2-1, with no clear D. This CDR3 has 16 residues. The V gene lost 0 bases and the J gene lost 0 bases, with 10 bases spanning the gap. Per germline, CDR1 SGDLS and CDR2 YYNGEE.

This clonotype was seen a handful of times. This chain links TRBV29-1 with TRBJ1-4; a possible D gene is TRBD1 (5 bases). CDR3 size: 12 residues. Trimming pared 5 bases from V and 2 bases from J, leaving 6 bases between. Germline lookup yields CDR1 SQVTM and CDR2 ANQGSEA. CDR3 in amino acids: CSVSGTNEKLFF. The CDR3 DNA follows: TGCAGCGTTTCAGGGACTAATGAAAAACTGTTTTTT. Complete variable domain (other parts from reference TRBV29-1 and TRBJ1-4): SAVISQKPSRDICQRGTSLTIQCQVDSQVTMMFWYRQQPGQSLTLIATANQGSEATYESGFVIDKFPISRPNLTFSTLTVSNMSPEDSSIYLCSVSGTNEKLFFGSGTQLSVL.

This clonotype was detected many times. The chain recombines TRBV7-2 with TRBJ1-4; 9 nucleotides align to TRBD1. Trimming removed 4 bases from V and 8 bases from J; junction bases left unmatched: 5. Germline V gives CDR1 SGHTA, CDR2 FQGNSA. CDR3 length: 14 amino acids. The CDR3 sequence is CASSWTGAVEKLFF. The CDR3, as DNA: TGTGCCAGCAGCTGGACAGGGGCAGTGGAAAAACTGTTTTTT.

The chain uses TRBV5-1 and TRBJ2-7; 7 bases line up with TRBD1. CDR1 SGHRS and CDR2 YFSETQ come from the germline V gene. The length of the CDR3 is 16 residues. Trimming took 0 bases from V and 2 from J; bases not matched to a gene: 8. This CDR3 is CASSLGTWQGAYEQYF. The CDR3 DNA is TGCGCCAGCAGCTTGGGTACTTGGCAGGGGGCCTACGAGCAGTACTTC.

In this sample, this clonotype turned up once. A much larger clone lies a single base off, so this may be a read error. The V call is TRBV5-6, the J call TRBJ1-6, with 7 bases lining up with TRBD1. The CDR3 covers 16 residues. Germline V gives CDR1 SGHDT, CDR2 YYEEEE. J lost 11 bases, V lost 4 bases, and 15 bases had no gene match. This CDR3 reads CASSPDGGGVNTPLHF. In DNA form, the CDR3 reads TGTGCCAGCAGCCCGGATGGAGGGGGCGTGAATACACCCCTCCACTTT. Combining the CDR3 with reference TRBV5-6 and TRBJ1-6 gives the whole variable domain DAGVTQSPTHLIKTRGQQVTLRCSPKSGHDTVSWYQQALGQGPQFIFQYYEEEERQRGNFPDRFSGHQFPNYSSELNVNALLLGDSALYLCASSPDGGGVNTPLHFGNGTRLTVT.

This clonotype showed up just a few times. The chain employs TRBV29-1 and TRBJ2-5, with no clear D. CDR3 length: 13 amino acids. Trimming pared 5 bases from V and 2 bases from J, leaving 12 bases between. Germline values: CDR1 SQVTM, CDR2 ANQGSEA. The CDR3 bases are TGCAGCGTTCTCCCCCCCGGGCAAGAGACCCAGTACTTC. Its protein product is CSVLPPGQETQYF.

This clonotype was seen many times. The genes are TRBV20-1 and TRBJ1-5, with D maybe TRBD1 (6 bases). There are 12 residues in the CDR3. The V gene's germline CDR1 is DFQATT and CDR2 SNEGSKA (reference sequence). Trimming left V 7 bases short and J 7 bases short, with 14 bases between. CDR3: CSGAQGSQPQHF. DNA of the CDR3: TGCAGTGGCGCACAGGGTAGCCAGCCCCAGCATTTT.

This clonotype has only a few counts. The rearrangement uses TRBV2 and TRBJ1-4; D gene unclear. CDR3 size: 11 residues. Germline V gene sequence: CDR1 SNHLY, CDR2 FYNNEI. V was pared by 7 bases and J by 8 bases, with 8 bases between. The CDR3 protein is CASNLGEKLFF. The CDR3 DNA sequence: TGTGCCAGCAATTTGGGGGAAAAACTGTTTTTT.

This clonotype was counted only a few times. The chain is built from TRBV4-2 and TRBJ2-5, with D tentatively TRBD1 (6 bases). CDR1 and CDR2 from the germline V gene are LGHNA and YNFKEQ. The V end was cut by 0 bases, the J end by 3 bases, with 17 bases between. The CDR3 is 17 amino acids. This CDR3 reads CASSQDVTSRGEETQYF. CDR3 nucleotide sequence: TGTGCCAGCAGCCAAGATGTGACGAGCAGGGGTGAAGAGACCCAGTACTTC.

This clonotype was detected a few times. CDR3 nucleotide sequence: TGTGCCAGCAGCCAAGAGGGGACAGGGGCGAGAGATACGCAGTATTTT. Amino acids: CASSQEGTGARDTQYF. The chain carries TRBV3-1 and TRBJ2-3, with 10 bases fitting TRBD1. From germline, CDR1 is LGHDT and CDR2 YNNKEL (reference sequence). This CDR3 is built from 16 residues. Trimming took 0 bases from V and 5 from J; bases not matched to a gene: 5.

This clonotype was detected ten times or more. The V and J genes are TRBV20-1 and TRBJ1-5; 9 bases match TRBD1. Germline trimming cut 6 bases from V and 6 bases from J; bases unmatched to any gene: 9. The CDR3 loop spans 14 amino acids. CDR1 DFQATT and CDR2 SNEGSKA come from the germline V gene (reference sequence). The CDR3 sequence: CSAIRGTGFQPQHF. In DNA form, the CDR3 reads TGCAGTGCCATAAGGGGGACAGGGTTTCAGCCCCAGCATTTT.

This clonotype was found a few times. V gene TRBV20-1 combines with J gene TRBJ2-1; 16 nucleotides match TRBD2. Germline V gene lookup returns CDR1 DFQATT and CDR2 SNEGSKA (reference sequence). The CDR3 extends over 17 amino acids. J lost 6 bases, V lost 8 bases, and 13 bases had no gene match. The DNA for the CDR3 is TGCAGTTCGCCCGGGACTAGCGGGGGGGCCGCCCCCAATGAGCAGTTCTTC. Protein: CSSPGTSGGAAPNEQFF.

The V call is TRBV6-5, the J call TRBJ2-7; maybe TRBD1 (5 bases). Germline CDR1 and CDR2: MNHEY and SVGAGI. V was cut by 5 bases and J by 4 bases, with 12 bases left in between. The CDR3 is 13 amino acids. The CDR3 sequence: CASSPSRQYEQYF. CDR3 bases: TGTGCCAGCAGTCCTAGTCGACAGTACGAGCAGTACTTC.

In its sample, this clonotype was seen many times. The chain employs TRBV29-1 and TRBJ1-2; TRBD1 matches 7 bases. V lost 5 bases and J lost 4; bases outside the gene matches: 4. This CDR3 is built from 12 residues. The germline gives CDR1 SQVTM, CDR2 ANQGSEA. The CDR3 region has the DNA TGCAGCGTTCGACAGGGAGGCTATGGCTACACCTTC. Its protein is CSVRQGGYGYTF.

This chain joins TRBV12-3 or TRBV12-4 and TRBJ2-2; D gene uncertain. V lost 3 bases to trimming and J lost 7 bases, with 18 bases between them. This CDR3 is 16 amino acids long. CDR3: CASSLPTPSRHGELFF. CDR3 in DNA: TGTGCCAGCAGTTTGCCGACTCCCTCCCGCCACGGGGAGCTGTTTTTT.

This rearrangement joins TRBV7-3 to TRBJ1-1; D unclear. Trimming stripped 0 bases from V and 0 bases from J, with 8 bases between. The CDR3 sequence is 15 residues long. Germline CDR1 SGHTA, CDR2 FQGTGA. CDR3 DNA sequence: TGTGCCAGCAGCTTAACGCAGAGGATGAACACTGAAGCTTTCTTT. It specifies CASSLTQRMNTEAFF. Full variable domain (missing parts from reference TRBV7-3 and TRBJ1-1): GAGVSQTPSNKVTEKGKYVELRCDPISGHTALYWYRQSLGQGPEFLIYFQGTGAADDSGLPNDRFFAVRPEGSVSTLKIQRTERGDSAVYLCASSLTQRMNTEAFFGQGTRLTVV.